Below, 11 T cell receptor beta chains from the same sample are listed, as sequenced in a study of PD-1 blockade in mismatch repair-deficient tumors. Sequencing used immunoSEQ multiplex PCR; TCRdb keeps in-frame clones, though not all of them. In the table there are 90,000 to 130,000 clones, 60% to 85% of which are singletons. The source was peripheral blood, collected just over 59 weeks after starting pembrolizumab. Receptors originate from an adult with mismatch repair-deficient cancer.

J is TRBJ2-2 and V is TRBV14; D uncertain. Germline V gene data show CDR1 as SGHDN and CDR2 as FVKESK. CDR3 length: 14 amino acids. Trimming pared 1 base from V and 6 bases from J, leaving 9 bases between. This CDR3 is CASSQVQPPGELFF. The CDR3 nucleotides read TGTGCCAGCAGCCAAGTACAGCCCCCCGGGGAGCTGTTTTTT.

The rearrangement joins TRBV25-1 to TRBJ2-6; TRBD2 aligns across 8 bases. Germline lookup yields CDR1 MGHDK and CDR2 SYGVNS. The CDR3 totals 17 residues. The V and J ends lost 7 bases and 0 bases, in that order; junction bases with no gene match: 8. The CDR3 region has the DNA TGTGCCAGCACTCCCGGGGGGGGTGTCTCTGGGGCCAACGTCCTGACTTTC. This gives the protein CASTPGGGVSGANVLTF.

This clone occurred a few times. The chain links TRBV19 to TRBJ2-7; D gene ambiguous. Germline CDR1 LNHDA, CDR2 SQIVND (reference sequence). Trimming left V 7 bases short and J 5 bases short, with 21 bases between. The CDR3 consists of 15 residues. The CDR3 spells CASTDPGGRRDEQYF. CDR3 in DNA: TGTGCCAGTACCGATCCCGGTGGCCGACGGGACGAGCAGTACTTC.

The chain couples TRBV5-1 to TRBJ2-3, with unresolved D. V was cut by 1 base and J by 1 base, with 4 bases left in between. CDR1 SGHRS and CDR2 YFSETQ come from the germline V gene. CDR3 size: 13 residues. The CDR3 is CASSLRGTDTQYF. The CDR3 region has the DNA TGCGCCAGCAGCTTGAGGGGCACAGATACGCAGTATTTT.

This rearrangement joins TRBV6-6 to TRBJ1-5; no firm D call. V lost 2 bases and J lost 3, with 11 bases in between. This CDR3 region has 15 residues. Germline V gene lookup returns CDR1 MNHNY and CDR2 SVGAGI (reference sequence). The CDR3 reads CASSYRPQNNQPQHF. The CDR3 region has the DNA TGTGCCAGCAGTTACCGTCCACAGAACAATCAGCCCCAGCATTTT.

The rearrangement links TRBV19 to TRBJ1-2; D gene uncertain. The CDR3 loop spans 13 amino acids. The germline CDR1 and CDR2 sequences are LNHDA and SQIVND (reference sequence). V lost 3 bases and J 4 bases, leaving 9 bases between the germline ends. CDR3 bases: TGTGCCAGTAGTATGGAGAAGTTCTATGGCTACACCTTC. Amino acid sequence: CASSMEKFYGYTF.

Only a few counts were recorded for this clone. CDR3 in amino acids: CASSYGVPRNTEAFF. As DNA, the CDR3 is TGTGCCAGCAGCTACGGAGTTCCGAGAAACACTGAAGCTTTCTTT. The chain carries TRBV7-8 and TRBJ1-1; D is ambiguous. This CDR3 has 15 residues. CDR1 and CDR2 from the germline V gene are SGHVS and FQNEAQ. V lost 4 bases and J 2 bases, leaving 14 bases between the germline ends.

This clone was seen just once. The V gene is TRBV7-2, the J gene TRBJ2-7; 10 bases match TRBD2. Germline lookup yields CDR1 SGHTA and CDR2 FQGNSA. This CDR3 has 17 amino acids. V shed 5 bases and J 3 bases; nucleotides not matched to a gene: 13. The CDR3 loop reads CASSPHPRTSGLYEQYF. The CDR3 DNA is TGTGCCAGCAGCCCTCATCCCCGGACTAGCGGTCTCTACGAGCAGTACTTC.

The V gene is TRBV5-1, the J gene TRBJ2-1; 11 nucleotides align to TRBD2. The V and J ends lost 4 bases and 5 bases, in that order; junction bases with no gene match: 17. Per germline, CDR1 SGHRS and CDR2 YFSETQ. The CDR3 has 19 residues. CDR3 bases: TGCGCCAGCAGCCCGGGACTAGCGGCAAAATTCCTGGGGGACAATGAGCAGTTCTTC. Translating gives CASSPGLAAKFLGDNEQFF.

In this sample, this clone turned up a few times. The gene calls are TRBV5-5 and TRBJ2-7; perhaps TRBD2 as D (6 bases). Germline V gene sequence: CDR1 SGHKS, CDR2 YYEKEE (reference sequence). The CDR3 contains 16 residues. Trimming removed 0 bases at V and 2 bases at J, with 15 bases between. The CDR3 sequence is CASSLEGGRAAYEQYF. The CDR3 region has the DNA TGTGCCAGCAGCTTGGAGGGAGGCAGGGCCGCCTACGAGCAGTACTTC. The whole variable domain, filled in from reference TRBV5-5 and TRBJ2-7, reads DAGVTQSPTHLIKTRGQQVTLRCSPISGHKSVSWYQQVLGQGPQFIFQYYEKEERGRGNFPDRFSARQFPNYSSELNVNALLLGDSALYLCASSLEGGRAAYEQYFGPGTRLTVT.

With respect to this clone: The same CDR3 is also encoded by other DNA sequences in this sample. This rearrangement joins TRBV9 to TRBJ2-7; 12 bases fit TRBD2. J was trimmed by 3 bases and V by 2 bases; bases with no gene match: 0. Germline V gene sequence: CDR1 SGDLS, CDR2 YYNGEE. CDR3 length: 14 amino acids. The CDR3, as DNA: TGTGCCAGCAGCGTGACTAGCGGGAGCTACGAGCAGTACTTC. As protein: CASSVTSGSYEQYF.